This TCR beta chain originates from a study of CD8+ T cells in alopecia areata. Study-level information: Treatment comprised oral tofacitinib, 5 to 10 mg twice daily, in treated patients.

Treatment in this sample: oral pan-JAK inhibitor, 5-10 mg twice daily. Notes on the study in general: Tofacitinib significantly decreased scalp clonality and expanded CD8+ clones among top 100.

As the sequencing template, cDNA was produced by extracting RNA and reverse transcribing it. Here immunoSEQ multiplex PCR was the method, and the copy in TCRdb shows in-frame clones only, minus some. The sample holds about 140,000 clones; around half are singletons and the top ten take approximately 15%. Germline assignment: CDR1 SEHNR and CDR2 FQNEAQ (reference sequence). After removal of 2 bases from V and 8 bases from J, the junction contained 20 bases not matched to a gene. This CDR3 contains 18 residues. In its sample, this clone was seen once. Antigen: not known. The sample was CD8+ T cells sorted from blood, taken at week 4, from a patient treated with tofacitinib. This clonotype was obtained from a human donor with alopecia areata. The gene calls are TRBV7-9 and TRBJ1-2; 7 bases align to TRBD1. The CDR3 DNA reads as TGTGCCAGCAGCTTAAGACAGGGAGAGCACGCCTTACGTTGGGGCTACACCTTC. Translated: CASSLRQGEHALRWGYTF.